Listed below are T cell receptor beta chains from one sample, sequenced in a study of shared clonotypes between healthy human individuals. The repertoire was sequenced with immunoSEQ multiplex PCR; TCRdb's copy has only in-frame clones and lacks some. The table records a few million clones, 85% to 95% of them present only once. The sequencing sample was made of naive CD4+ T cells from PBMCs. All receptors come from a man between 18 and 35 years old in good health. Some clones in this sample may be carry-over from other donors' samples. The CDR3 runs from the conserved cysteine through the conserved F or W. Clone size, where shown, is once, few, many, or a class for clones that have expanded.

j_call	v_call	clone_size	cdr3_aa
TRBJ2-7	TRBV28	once	CASRNTPGATYEQYF
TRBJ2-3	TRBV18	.	CASSPGVTDTQYF
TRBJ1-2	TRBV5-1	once	CASSTGGGSYGYTF
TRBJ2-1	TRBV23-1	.	CASSQSGQRNNEQFF
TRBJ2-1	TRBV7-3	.	CASSKTGGSNEQFF
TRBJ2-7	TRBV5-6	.	CASSLAGGLAGHEQYF
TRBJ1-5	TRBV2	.	CASSRDVDQPQHF
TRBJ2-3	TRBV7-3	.	CASSPGADTQYF
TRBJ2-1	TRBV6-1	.	CASSGSPGLAVYNEQFF
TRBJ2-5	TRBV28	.	CASGLTMETQYF
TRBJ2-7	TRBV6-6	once	CASSYGARQLGGEQYF
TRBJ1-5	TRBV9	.	CASSADLDQPQHF
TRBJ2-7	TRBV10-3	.	CAISQTGGGYEQYF
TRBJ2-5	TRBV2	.	CASTLSAGGPVETQYF